Listed below are T cell receptor beta chains from one sample, sequenced in a study of T cells in Graves' hyperthyroidism and ophthalmopathy. TCRdb itself ran the multiplex PCR reads through MiXCR, one entry per CDR3 protein. The sample yields a few hundred thousand distinct CDR3 sequences, 17% seen once. The sequenced material came from blood. Receptors originate from a woman between 18 and 29 years old with Graves' ophthalmopathy. Both conserved end residues are part of each CDR3. The D gene is left open where the match is weak. Clone size is shown for a subset of rows, as once, few, many or a class of expanded clone.

TRBJ2-1 . TRBV7-2 many TGTGCCAGCAGCTTAGTTCGGGGCAGCGGTAAAGACAATGAGCAGTTCTTC CASSLVRGSGKDNEQFF
TRBJ2-1 . TRBV20-1 many TGCAGTGCTAGAGATCAACGATACAATGAGCAGTTCTTC CSARDQRYNEQFF
TRBJ2-6 . TRBV28 . TGTGCCAGCAGTTTACAGGACAGGTTCGCGGGGGGGGCCAACGTCCTGACTTTC CASSLQDRFAGGANVLTF
TRBJ2-1 TRBD2 TRBV20-1 many TGCAGTGCTGGCCCTCCCATGGGACTAGCGGGGAACAATGAGCAGTTCTTC CSAGPPMGLAGNNEQFF
TRBJ1-3 TRBD1 TRBV3-1 many TGTGCCAGCAGCCAAGTGGACAGGGGAGCTGGAAACACCATATATTTT CASSQVDRGAGNTIYF
TRBJ1-3 . TRBV6-1 few TGTGCCAGGCGCCGGGACACTGGAAACACCATATATTTT CARRRDTGNTIYF
TRBJ2-7 . TRBV27 many TGTGCCAGCAAAGGGGATCACTACGAGCAGTACTTC CASKGDHYEQYF
TRBJ1-1 . TRBV11-1 few TGTGCCAGCAGCTTACTGAGAATGAACACTGAAGCTTTCTTT CASSLLRMNTEAFF
TRBJ2-5 TRBD2 TRBV4-1 . TGCGCCAGCAGCCAATGGGAGGGATCCTTGGAGACCCAGTACTTC CASSQWEGSLETQYF
TRBJ2-1 TRBD2 TRBV18 few TGTGCCAGCTCACAGTCCCTAGGGCGGGAGAATTGGAATGAGCAGTTCTTC CASSQSLGRENWNEQFF
TRBJ2-5 TRBD1 TRBV19 . TGTGCCAGGGGACAGCAAGAGACCCAGTACTTC CARGQQETQYF
TRBJ2-7 . TRBV20-1 few TGCAGTGCTACCACCCTTGGGGGGCCACCCTACGAGCAGTACTTC CSATTLGGPPYEQYF
TRBJ2-2 . TRBV27 many TGTGCCAGCAGTTTGGGTGGCAGGGGCCTTGGTGGGGAGCTGTTTTTT CASSLGGRGLGGELFF
TRBJ2-3 TRBD2 TRBV7-3 many TGTGCCAGCAGCGTGGGCGGGGGGTACGCAGATACGCAGTATTTT CASSVGGGYADTQYF
TRBJ2-6 . TRBV5-6 few TGTGCCAGCATTGACACGGGGGCCAACGTCCTGACTTTC CASIDTGANVLTF
TRBJ2-7 TRBD2 TRBV27 few TGTGCCAGCAGCTTTCCGGGGGGGCACCACGAGCAGTACTTC CASSFPGGHHEQYF
TRBJ2-7 . TRBV5-1 . TGCGCCAGCAGCCCATTAGGGCTGGGCTACGAGCAGTACTTC CASSPLGLGYEQYF
TRBJ1-5 TRBD1 TRBV7-2 many TGTGCCAGCAGCTTATCAGGGGGCTTTAGCAATCAGCCCCAGCATTTT CASSLSGGFSNQPQHF
TRBJ2-1 TRBD1 TRBV6-2/TRBV6-3 many TGTGCCAGCAGACCCCTCAGGGACAGCTCCTACAATGAGCAGTTCTTC CASRPLRDSSYNEQFF
TRBJ2-3 TRBD2 TRBV7-2 many TGTGCCAGCAGCTTAGGCGGGGGGCCAGATACGCAGTATTTT CASSLGGGPDTQYF
TRBJ2-1 TRBD2 TRBV27 many TGTGCCAGCAGTTTATTACGGGCTAGCGGGAGCAATGAGCAGTTCTTC CASSLLRASGSNEQFF
TRBJ2-7 TRBD1 TRBV29-1 . TGCAGCGTTGAAGCGACAGGGGGGCAGTACTTC CSVEATGGQYF
TRBJ2-1 TRBD2 TRBV4-1 . TGCGCCAGCAGCCAAGAGAGGACTAGCGGGGACAATGAGCAGTTCTTC CASSQERTSGDNEQFF
TRBJ1-5 TRBD1 TRBV28 many TGTGCCAGCAGTTTAGAGGGGGCCTACAATCAGCCCCAGCATTTT CASSLEGAYNQPQHF
TRBJ2-1 TRBD2 TRBV10-3 few TGTGCCATCAGTGCAAACACCGGGACTAGCACCCCAAATGAGCAGTTCTTC CAISANTGTSTPNEQFF
TRBJ1-4 TRBD1 TRBV18 many TGTGCCAGCTCACCGGGAGGGACAGGGGCAACTGAAAAACTGTTTTTT CASSPGGTGATEKLFF
TRBJ2-1 . TRBV5-1 many TGCGCCAGCAGCGTATGGACGGGGAATGAGCAGTTCTTC CASSVWTGNEQFF
TRBJ2-7 TRBD1 TRBV5-1 . TGCGCCAGCAGCTCGTGGACAGGGGACTACGAGCAGTGCTTC CASSSWTGDYEQCF
TRBJ1-1 TRBD1 TRBV6-1 many TGTGCCAGCAGTGGGACAGGGGAGGCTCTCACTGAAGCTTTCTTT CASSGTGEALTEAFF
TRBJ2-5 . TRBV6-1 . TGTGCCAGCAGTGGAGCGTACCCCAGGGAGACCCAGTACTTC CASSGAYPRETQYF
TRBJ2-7 . TRBV11-3 once TGTGCCAGCAGCTTACGGTCCGGGGGCCAGGGGGAGCAGTACTTC CASSLRSGGQGEQYF
TRBJ1-6 . TRBV6-1 many TGTGCCAGCCGGGACACCTTTAATTCACCCCTCCACTTT CASRDTFNSPLHF
TRBJ2-4 TRBD2 TRBV12-3/TRBV12-4 few TGTGCCAGCAGCGCGTCTCGGGCCGAAAGCGGGAGAATGGCCAAAAACATTCAGTACTTC CASSASRAESGRMAKNIQYF
TRBJ2-7 TRBD2 TRBV20-1 few TGCAGTGCTAGAGGGGCTAGCGGCCCCTCCTACGAGCAGTACTTC CSARGASGPSYEQYF
TRBJ1-1 TRBD1 TRBV6-2/TRBV6-3 few TGTGCCAGCAGTTACGCGTGGACAGGGCGGACTGAAGCTTTCTTT CASSYAWTGRTEAFF
TRBJ2-7 . TRBV19 few TGTGCCAGTAGTATCATGGGGTCCGAGCAGTACTTC CASSIMGSEQYF
TRBJ2-1 . TRBV6-1 few TGTGCCAGCAGTTCCCCCAGTTCAGGGGACAATGAGCAGTTCTTC CASSSPSSGDNEQFF
TRBJ2-3 . TRBV3-1 many TGTGCCAGCAGCCAGGAGTTTACGCAGTATTTT CASSQEFTQYF
TRBJ2-7 TRBD2 TRBV6-1 few TGTGCCAGCGGTAGGCTAGCGGGGTACGAGCAGTACTTC CASGRLAGYEQYF
TRBJ2-5 . TRBV14 . TGTGCCAGCAGCCAAGAGGGTCGGGTCAGAGAGACCCAGTACTTC CASSQEGRVRETQYF
TRBJ2-2 TRBD1 TRBV7-8 many TGTGCCAGCAGCTTAGTTGTCAGGGGGCGCACCGGGGAGCTGTTTTTT CASSLVVRGRTGELFF
TRBJ1-5 . TRBV3-1 . TGTGCCAGCAGCCAGAGGGGCGAAGGCAATCAGCCCCAGCATTTT CASSQRGEGNQPQHF
TRBJ1-1 . TRBV20-1 . TGCAGTGCTAGCCCCTCGGGGGTCGCGAACACTGAAGCTTTCTTT CSASPSGVANTEAFF
TRBJ2-3 . TRBV7-2 many TGTGCCAGCAGCTCCTTCCTGAGCACAGATACGCAGTATTTT CASSSFLSTDTQYF
TRBJ2-6 . TRBV4-1 few TGCGCCAGCAGCCAAGGTCTCAGGTTAGCTGGGGCCAACGTCCTGACTTTC CASSQGLRLAGANVLTF
TRBJ1-3 . TRBV7-9 many TGTGCCAGCAGCTGGGATGGGGAGGCCGGAAACACCATATATTTT CASSWDGEAGNTIYF
TRBJ2-3 TRBD2 TRBV5-1 many TGCGCCAGCAGCTTGGTTGCGGGGGTAGATACGCAGTATTTT CASSLVAGVDTQYF
TRBJ2-6 TRBD1 TRBV6-1 few TGTGCCAGCAGGGTTCCGGGACAGGGGAGCGGAGGGGCCAACGTCCTGACTTTC CASRVPGQGSGGANVLTF
TRBJ2-5 TRBD2 TRBV28 many TGTGCCAGCAGTCGCCCGCTACTAGCGGGGGAAGAGACCCAGTACTTC CASSRPLLAGEETQYF
TRBJ2-1 . TRBV5-1 . TGCGCCAGCAGCCTGACCCCTGGGGCCAGCTCCTACAATGAGCAGTTCTTC CASSLTPGASSYNEQFF
TRBJ2-3 TRBD2 TRBV7-3 . TGTGCCAGCAGCTCTACCCGGACTAGCGGGAGAGTTGGCACAGATACGCAGTATTTT CASSSTRTSGRVGTDTQYF
TRBJ1-5 . TRBV28 many TGTGCCAGCAGCCTCCAGCGTTGGGGCCATAGCAATCAGCCCCAGCATTTT CASSLQRWGHSNQPQHF
TRBJ2-1 TRBD2 TRBV3-1 many TGTGCCAGCAGCCTCAGCGGGAGAGGCTACAATGAGCAGTTCTTC CASSLSGRGYNEQFF
TRBJ2-1 TRBD1 TRBV30 many TGTGCCTGGAGGACCGGGACAGGGGGGACTGAGCAGTTCTTC CAWRTGTGGTEQFF
TRBJ2-7 TRBD1 TRBV7-9 many TGTGCCAGCAGGAGTGAGACAGGGGCAGTCTACGAGCAGTACTTC CASRSETGAVYEQYF
TRBJ2-1 TRBD1 TRBV7-3 many TGTGCCAGCAGCCACCTGGGACAGCCCCACTCCTACAATGAGCAGTTCTTC CASSHLGQPHSYNEQFF
TRBJ2-1 TRBD2 TRBV6-9 . TGCGCCAGCGGACCGGGACTAGCGGGAGCTGAGCAGTTCTTC CASGPGLAGAEQFF
TRBJ1-1 . TRBV6-4 . TGTGCCAGCAGTGATGAATCTTGGAGCACTGAAGCTTTCTTT CASSDESWSTEAFF
TRBJ1-1 . TRBV20-1 many TGCAGTGCTAGCCATCCCCAGGGGTCGGACACTGAAGCTTTCTTT CSASHPQGSDTEAFF